This TCR beta chain appears in the sequencing data of a study of shared clonotypes between healthy human individuals. Study outcomes and limitations: Rarefaction gave evidence that sorted-subset sequencing remained incomplete despite large depth. Naive subsets, compared against memory subsets, generally had larger estimated richness values.

As for this clone: Antigen: not known.

Cells designated naive CD8 were CD45RO-negative and were positively selected for CCR7, with terminally differentiated effector memory CD45RA+ cells excluded. The protocol was immunoSEQ multiplex PCR, while the TCRdb copy is restricted to in-frame clones and leaves out a portion. The sample records around 1.9 million clones, about 94% being singletons. V lost 8 bases and J lost 6; bases outside the gene matches: 15. CDR3 length: 16 residues. From germline, CDR1 is MNHEY and CDR2 SMNVEV (reference sequence). The specimen was naive CD8+ T cells from PBMCs. The clonotype originates from a man younger than 35 in good health. Some clones in this sample may be carry-over from other donors' samples. The rearrangement links TRBV27 to TRBJ2-3, with 9 bases matching TRBD1. The CDR3 reads CASQGQGMLGVDTQYF. CDR3 coding DNA: TGTGCCAGCCAAGGACAGGGGATGTTAGGTGTGGATACGCAGTATTTT.